This passage covers 16 T cell receptor beta chains from one sample sequenced in a study of human T cells and chemical hapten exposure. Sample time point: patch test 1, 2 weeks after DPC sensitization. The treatment denotes: therapeutic diphenylcyclopropenone sensitization with weekly scalp DPC. TCRdb re-called the RACE reads through MiXCR, storing one row per CDR3 protein. The sample records approximately 340,000 distinct CDR3 sequences, about 7% being singletons. Sequences were derived from whole blood, sampled in connection with sensitization to the hapten diphenylcyclopropenone (DPC). The receptors derive from a woman aged 18-29 years with alopecia areata. Some clones in this sample may be carry-over from other donors' samples.

The J gene is TRBJ2-3, the V gene TRBV11-1, with 10 bases aligning to TRBD2. CDR1 SGHAT and CDR2 FQDESV come from the germline V gene (reference sequence). Trimming removed 4 bases from V and 4 bases from J; junction bases left unmatched: 17. The CDR3 runs 19 residues. CDR3 sequence (DNA): TGTGCCAGCAGCTCCCCTGTTCCGTACTCTAGCGGGAGTTCAGATACGCAGTATTTT. Its protein product is CASSSPVPYSSGSSDTQYF.

This clonotype was detected many times. V and J are TRBV27 and TRBJ2-5; 7 bases match TRBD1. The CDR3 length is 16 residues. The V gene's germline CDR1 is MNHEY and CDR2 SMNVEV (reference sequence). V trimming: 5 bases; J trimming: 0 bases; junction bases outside the gene matches: 9. This chain's CDR3 is CASSPSRTGYQETQYF. CDR3 DNA sequence: TGTGCCAGCAGTCCCTCTAGGACAGGCTACCAAGAGACCCAGTACTTC.

This clonotype was seen more than once but under ten times. V and J are TRBV10-3 and TRBJ2-7, with 7 positions matching TRBD1. Germline V gene lookup returns CDR1 ENHRY and CDR2 SYGVKD. Losses at the gene ends were 3 bases for V and 2 bases for J; bases not matched to a gene: 7. The CDR3 is 15 residues long. CDR3 nucleotides: TGTGCCATCAGTGATCCCCCCGGACAGGCCTACGAGCAGTACTTC. It encodes CAISDPPGQAYEQYF.

The rearrangement joins TRBV5-1 to TRBJ2-7; a possible D gene is TRBD2 (6 bases). Trimming shortened V by 4 bases and J by 6 bases, and 17 bases separated the two germline ends. CDR3 length equals 14 residues. From germline, CDR1 is SGHRS and CDR2 YFSETQ. CDR3 DNA: TGCGCCAGCAGCCGCGGGACGGAATGGGGCGAGCAGTACTTC. Translating gives CASSRGTEWGEQYF.

The chain links TRBV20-1 to TRBJ2-1, with 7 nucleotides matching TRBD1. Germline CDR1 is DFQATT and CDR2 is SNEGSKA (reference sequence). The CDR3 sequence is 14 residues long. Trimming removed 3 bases from V and 6 bases from J; junction bases left unmatched: 8. The CDR3 DNA sequence: TGCAGTGCTAGGGGGGAGACAGGGCTCAATGAGCAGTTCTTC. Translating gives CSARGETGLNEQFF.

The chain couples TRBV6-2 or TRBV6-3 to TRBJ1-5; D might be TRBD1 (6 bases). CDR3 length: 15 residues. Germline CDR1 MNHEY, CDR2 SVGEGT. V lost 6 bases and J 5 bases, leaving 17 bases between the germline ends. DNA for the CDR3: TGTGCCAGCAGAAACCGGGACATGGACTATCAGCCCCAGCATTTT. Translated, it gives CASRNRDMDYQPQHF.

This clonotype was seen only a few times. V and J are TRBV6-5 and TRBJ2-5; tentative D call: TRBD1 (5 bases). V dropped 0 bases and J dropped 1 base, with 9 bases sitting between them. Germline assignment: CDR1 MNHEY and CDR2 SVGAGI. The CDR3 runs 15 residues. CDR3 bases: TGTGCCAGCAGTTACTCGGTCCAGGGCCAAGAGACCCAGTACTTC. Translation gives CASSYSVQGQETQYF.

The rearrangement links TRBV12-3 or TRBV12-4 to TRBJ2-2, with D uncertain. This CDR3 is built from 13 residues. The V end was cut by 6 bases, the J end by 3 bases, with 8 bases between. The CDR3 loop is CASRRLDTGELFF. DNA for the CDR3: TGTGCCAGCAGGCGTTTAGACACCGGGGAGCTGTTTTTT.

At least ten counts were recorded for this clonotype. The rearrangement uses TRBV20-1 and TRBJ2-1; D could derive from TRBD1 or TRBD2 (6 bases each). Germline CDR1 is DFQATT and CDR2 is SNEGSKA (reference sequence). The CDR3 spans 11 residues. The CDR3 loop is CTVEGDNEQFF. The CDR3, as DNA: TGCACCGTGGAGGGGGACAATGAGCAGTTCTTC.

This rearrangement joins TRBV27 to TRBJ2-5; D may be TRBD1 (6 bases). Trimming removed 7 bases at V and 0 bases at J, with 21 bases between. CDR3 length: 17 amino acids. CDR1 and CDR2 from the germline V gene are MNHEY and SMNVEV (reference sequence). This CDR3 reads CASTKRYRDTHQETQYF. The CDR3 DNA reads TGTGCCAGCACAAAACGCTACAGGGATACCCACCAAGAGACCCAGTACTTC.

The V call is TRBV4-3, the J call TRBJ2-7, with D perhaps matching TRBD1 (6 bases). The germline CDR1 and CDR2 sequences are LGHNA and YSLEER. V lost 0 bases to trimming and J lost 2 bases, with 11 bases between them. This CDR3 spans 15 amino acids. The CDR3 nucleotides are TGCGCCAGCAGCCAAGATTATTCAGGGGCCTACGAGCAGTACTTC. It encodes CASSQDYSGAYEQYF.

The CDR3 nucleotides are TGTGCCAGCAGCCCGTCGGGGCAGGGCACTGAAGCTTTCTTT. This sequence encodes CASSPSGQGTEAFF. V usage is TRBV7-3 and J usage is TRBJ1-1; D is possibly TRBD1 (5 bases). The V and J ends lost 5 bases and 4 bases respectively, with 14 bases between them. CDR1 and CDR2 from the germline V gene are SGHTA and FQGTGA. This CDR3 comprises 14 residues. Complete variable domain (other parts from reference TRBV7-3 and TRBJ1-1): GAGVSQTPSNKVTEKGKYVELRCDPISGHTALYWYRQSLGQGPEFLIYFQGTGAADDSGLPNDRFFAVRPEGSVSTLKIQRTERGDSAVYLCASSPSGQGTEAFFGQGTRLTVV.

The gene calls are TRBV21-1 and TRBJ2-3. TRBV21-1 is noted as a pseudogene. The CDR3 covers 21 residues. The CDR3: CASSKALAEASVEPPSHTQYF. In nucleotides, the CDR3 is TGTGCCAGCAGCAAAGCTCTGGCAGAAGCCAGCGTTGAACCACCGTCGCATACGCAGTATTTT.

The V gene is TRBV7-2, the J gene TRBJ2-1; TRBD1 agrees at 11 bases. This CDR3 spans 13 amino acids. V shed 5 bases and J 8 bases; nucleotides not matched to a gene: 2. The V gene's germline CDR1 is SGHTA and CDR2 FQGNSA. CDR3 sequence (DNA): TGTGCCAGCAGCCAGGGACAGGGGGATGAGCAGTTCTTC. It is translated as CASSQGQGDEQFF.

The chain recombines TRBV20-1 with TRBJ1-5, with TRBD1 matching 9 bases. The CDR3 covers 16 residues. The germline V gene has CDR1 DFQATT and CDR2 SNEGSKA (reference sequence). The V gene end was trimmed by 4 bases and the J gene end by 2 bases; junction bases not matched to a gene: 9. CDR3 region: CSATRQGVGGNQPQHF. CDR3 bases: TGCAGTGCTACCAGACAGGGGGTCGGCGGCAATCAGCCCCAGCATTTT.

This clonotype showed up just a few times. The V and J genes are TRBV20-1 and TRBJ1-1; possibly TRBD1 for D (6 bases). Per germline, CDR1 DFQATT and CDR2 SNEGSKA (reference sequence). The CDR3 covers 12 residues. V shed 2 bases and J shed 8 bases, with 12 bases lying between them. This CDR3 reads CSARSTDREAFF. CDR3 in DNA: TGCAGTGCTAGATCAACCGACAGGGAAGCTTTCTTT.